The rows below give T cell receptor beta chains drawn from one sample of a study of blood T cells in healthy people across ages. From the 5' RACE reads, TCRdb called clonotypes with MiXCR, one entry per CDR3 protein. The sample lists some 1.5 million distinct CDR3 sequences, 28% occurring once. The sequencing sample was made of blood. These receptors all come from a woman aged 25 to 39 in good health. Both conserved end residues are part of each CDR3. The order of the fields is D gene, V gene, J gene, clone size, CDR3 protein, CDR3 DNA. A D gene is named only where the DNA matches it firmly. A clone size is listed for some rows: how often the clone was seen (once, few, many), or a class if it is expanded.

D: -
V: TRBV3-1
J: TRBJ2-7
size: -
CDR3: CASSQDPGAQQYF
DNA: TGTGCCAGCAGCCAAGATCCCGGGGCACAGCAGTACTTC

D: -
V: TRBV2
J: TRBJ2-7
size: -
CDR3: CTSSPEQGDEQYF
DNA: TGTACCAGCAGCCCGGAACAGGGCGACGAGCAGTACTTC

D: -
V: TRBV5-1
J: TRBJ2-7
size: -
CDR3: CASSFGDLPGLEQYF
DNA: TGCGCCAGCAGCTTCGGCGACCTGCCGGGGCTCGAGCAGTACTTC

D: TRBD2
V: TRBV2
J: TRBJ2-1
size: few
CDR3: CASTKTSGSVNEQFF
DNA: TGTGCCAGCACAAAGACTAGCGGGAGTGTCAATGAGCAGTTCTTC

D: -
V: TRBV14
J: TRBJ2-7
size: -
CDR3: CASSQETGWGYEQYF
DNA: TGTGCCAGCAGCCAAGAAACAGGATGGGGATACGAGCAGTACTTC

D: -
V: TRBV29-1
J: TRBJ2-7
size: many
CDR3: CSVRWGLEQYF
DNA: TGCAGCGTTAGATGGGGATTAGAGCAGTACTTC

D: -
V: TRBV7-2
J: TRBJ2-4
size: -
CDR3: CASSLGHRPIFTKNIQYF
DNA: TGTGCCAGCAGCTTGGGACACAGACCTATATTTACCAAAAACATTCAGTACTTC

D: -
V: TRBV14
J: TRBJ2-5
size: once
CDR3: CATSQDLSLVKETQYF
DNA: TGTGCCACCAGCCAAGATCTATCACTCGTTAAAGAGACCCAGTACTTC

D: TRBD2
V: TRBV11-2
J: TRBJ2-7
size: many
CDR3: CASSSISGGPYEQYF
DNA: TGTGCCAGCAGCTCGATTAGCGGGGGCCCCTACGAGCAGTACTTC

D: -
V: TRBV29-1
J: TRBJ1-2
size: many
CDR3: CSVGGGYGYTF
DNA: TGCAGCGTCGGCGGGGGGTATGGCTACACCTTC

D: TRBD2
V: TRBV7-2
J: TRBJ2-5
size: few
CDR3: CASTNSGSLGTQYF
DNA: TGTGCCAGCACCAATAGCGGGAGTTTGGGGACCCAGTACTTC

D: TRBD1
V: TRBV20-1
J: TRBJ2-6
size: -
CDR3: CSATTGTGANVLTF
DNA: TGCAGTGCTACGACAGGGACTGGGGCCAACGTCCTGACTTTC

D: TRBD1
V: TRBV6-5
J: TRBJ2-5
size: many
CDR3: CASPGQDTQETQYF
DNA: TGTGCCAGCCCGGGACAGGACACACAAGAGACCCAGTACTTC

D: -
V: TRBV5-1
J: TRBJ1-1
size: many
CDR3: CASSLALGGTEAFF
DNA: TGTGCCAGCAGTTTAGCGCTGGGAGGAACTGAAGCTTTCTTT

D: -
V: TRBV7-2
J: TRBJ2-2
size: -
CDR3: CASSSWTNTGELFF
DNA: TGTGCCAGCAGCTCCTGGACGAACACCGGGGAGCTGTTTTTT

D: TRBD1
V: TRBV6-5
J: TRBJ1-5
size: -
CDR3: CASTTGRQPQHF
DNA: TGTGCCAGCACGACAGGGAGACAGCCCCAGCATTTT